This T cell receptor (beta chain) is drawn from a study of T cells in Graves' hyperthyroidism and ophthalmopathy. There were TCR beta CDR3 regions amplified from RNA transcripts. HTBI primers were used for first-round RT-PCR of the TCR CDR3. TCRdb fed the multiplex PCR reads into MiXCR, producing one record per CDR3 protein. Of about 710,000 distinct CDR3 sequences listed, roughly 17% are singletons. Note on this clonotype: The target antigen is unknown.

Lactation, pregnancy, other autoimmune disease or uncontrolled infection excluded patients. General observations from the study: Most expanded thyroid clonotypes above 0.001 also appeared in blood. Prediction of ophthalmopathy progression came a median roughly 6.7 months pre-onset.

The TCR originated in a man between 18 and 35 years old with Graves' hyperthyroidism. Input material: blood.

CDR3 coding DNA: TGCGCCAGCAGCCCAACAGCAACCCAGACACCGTATAATTCACCCCTCCACTTT. Translating gives CASSPTATQTPYNSPLHF. The V gene is TRBV4-1, the J gene TRBJ1-6; D unclear. CDR3 length: 18 amino acids. V shed 4 bases and J shed 4 bases, with 20 bases lying between them. Germline V lookup: CDR1 MGHRA, CDR2 YSYEKL.